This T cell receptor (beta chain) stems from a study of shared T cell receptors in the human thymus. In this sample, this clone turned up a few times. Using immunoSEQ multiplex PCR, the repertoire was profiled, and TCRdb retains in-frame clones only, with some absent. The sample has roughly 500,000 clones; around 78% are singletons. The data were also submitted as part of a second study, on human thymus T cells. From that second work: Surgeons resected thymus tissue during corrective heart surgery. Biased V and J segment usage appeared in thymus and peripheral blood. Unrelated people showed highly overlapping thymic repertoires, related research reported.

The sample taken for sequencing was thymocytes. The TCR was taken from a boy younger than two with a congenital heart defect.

As DNA, the CDR3 is TGTGCCAGCAGCCCCCGACAGGGGAGAGTAGTAGATACGCAGTATTTT. Translation: CASSPRQGRVVDTQYF. V and J are TRBV7-8 and TRBJ2-3, with TRBD1 matching over 8 bases. CDR3 size: 16 residues. Germline assignment: CDR1 SGHVS and CDR2 FQNEAQ. J lost 5 bases, V lost 5 bases, and 12 bases had no gene match.